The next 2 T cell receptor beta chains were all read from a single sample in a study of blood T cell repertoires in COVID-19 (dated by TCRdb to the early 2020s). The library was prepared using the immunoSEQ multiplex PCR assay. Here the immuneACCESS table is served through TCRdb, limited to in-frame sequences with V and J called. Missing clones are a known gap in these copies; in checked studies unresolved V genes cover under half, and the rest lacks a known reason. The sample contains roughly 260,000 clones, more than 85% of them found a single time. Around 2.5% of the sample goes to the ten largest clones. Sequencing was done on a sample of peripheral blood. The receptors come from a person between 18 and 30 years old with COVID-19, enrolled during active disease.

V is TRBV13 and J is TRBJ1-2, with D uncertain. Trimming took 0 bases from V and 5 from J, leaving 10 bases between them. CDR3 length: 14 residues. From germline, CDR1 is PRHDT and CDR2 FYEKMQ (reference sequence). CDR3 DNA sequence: TGTGCCAGCAGCTTAGGGAGTGGCAGGTATGGCTACACCTTC. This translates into CASSLGSGRYGYTF.

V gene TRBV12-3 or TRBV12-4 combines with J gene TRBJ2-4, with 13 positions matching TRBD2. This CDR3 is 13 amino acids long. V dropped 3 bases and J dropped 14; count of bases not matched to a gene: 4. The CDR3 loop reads CASSFGTSGDEYF. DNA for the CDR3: TGTGCCAGCAGTTTCGGGACTAGCGGGGATGAGTACTTC.